The next 27 T cell receptor beta chains were all read from a single sample in a study of T cell responses to AZD1222 COVID-19 vaccine. Only in-frame clones appear in the TCRdb table, and some are missing; sequencing was by immunoSEQ multiplex PCR. The data show about 140,000 clones, under 95% seen once. The sample here was peripheral blood, taken on day 0 of AZD1222 vaccination. These receptors originate from an adult in good health.

The V and J genes are TRBV9 and TRBJ2-2; D is unclear. This CDR3 region has 15 residues. Trimming cost V 0 bases and J 3 bases, with 9 bases left between them. Germline V CDR1 and CDR2: SGDLS, YYNGEE. CDR3 sequence reads: CASSVEGLYTGELFF. The CDR3 DNA follows: TGTGCCAGCAGCGTAGAGGGCCTGTACACCGGGGAGCTGTTTTTT.

The rearrangement links TRBV7-2 to TRBJ2-1, with TRBD2 matching over 9 bases. With V trimmed by 0 bases and J by 2 bases, 2 bases remained unmatched. This CDR3 region has 16 residues. From germline, CDR1 is SGHTA and CDR2 FQGNSA. CDR3 protein: CASSLAGGGAYNEQFF. The CDR3, as DNA: TGTGCCAGCAGCTTAGCTGGCGGGGGGGCCTACAATGAGCAGTTCTTC.

V and J are TRBV7-8 and TRBJ1-4; D ambiguous. CDR1 SGHVS and CDR2 FQNEAQ come from the germline V gene. V was cut by 1 base and J by 7 bases, with 13 bases left in between. The CDR3 loop spans 15 amino acids. The CDR3 DNA is TGTGCCAGCAGCTTAGTAAGAGGGATCGGTGAAAAACTGTTTTTT. This translates into CASSLVRGIGEKLFF.

The gene calls are TRBV6-1 and TRBJ2-7; 11 bases match TRBD1. With V trimmed by 4 bases and J by 4 bases, 9 bases remained unmatched. The CDR3 has 16 amino acids. Germline assignment: CDR1 MNHNS and CDR2 SASEGT. The CDR3 sequence: CASSALGQGALYEQYF. The CDR3 region has the DNA TGTGCCAGCAGTGCGCTAGGACAGGGGGCATTGTACGAGCAGTACTTC.

The V call is TRBV7-3, the J call TRBJ1-6, with unresolved D. Germline assignment: CDR1 SGHTA and CDR2 FQGTGA. V dropped 1 base and J dropped 7 bases, with 5 bases sitting between them. The CDR3 is 13 residues long. CDR3 loop: CASSLSRNSPLHF. The CDR3 DNA follows: TGTGCCAGCAGCTTAAGCCGGAATTCACCCCTCCACTTT.

This chain uses TRBV10-3 with TRBJ1-1; possible D gene TRBD1, 5 bases. This CDR3 has 14 amino acids. The V and J ends lost 0 bases and 4 bases respectively, with 9 bases between them. Germline CDR1 is ENHRY and CDR2 is SYGVKD. For the CDR3, the DNA is TGTGCCATCAGTGAGTCTCGGGGGGGCACTGAAGCTTTCTTT. Its protein product is CAISESRGGTEAFF.

This sequence joins TRBV28 and TRBJ1-5; TRBD1 matches 9 bases. V dropped 5 bases and J dropped 7; count of bases not matched to a gene: 6. Germline values: CDR1 MDHEN, CDR2 SYDVKM. The CDR3 spans 14 residues. The CDR3 DNA reads as TGTGCCAGCAGTGGGGACAGGGCGGGGCAGCCCCAGCATTTT. The encoded protein is CASSGDRAGQPQHF.

The chain combines TRBV28 with TRBJ1-1; no clear D gene. The CDR3 runs 13 residues. Deletions cut 2 bases from V and 4 bases from J, with 8 bases between. Germline assignment: CDR1 MDHEN and CDR2 SYDVKM. CDR3 sequence reads: CASSLKGVTEAFF. CDR3 DNA sequence: TGTGCCAGCAGTTTAAAGGGAGTCACTGAAGCTTTCTTT.

The chain has TRBV5-6 and TRBJ1-5, with 7 bases lining up with TRBD1. The junction had 6 bases not matched to a gene; V was cut back by 2 bases and J by 7 bases. This CDR3 is 14 amino acids long. Germline assignment: CDR1 SGHDT and CDR2 YYEEEE. As DNA, the CDR3 is TGTGCCAGCAGCTTACAACAGGGGAGGCAGCCCCAGCATTTT. Translated: CASSLQQGRQPQHF.

This chain uses TRBV30 with TRBJ1-4, with D hard to call. Per germline, CDR1 GTSNPN and CDR2 SVGIG (reference sequence). This CDR3 has 14 residues. V lost 2 bases to trimming and J lost 3 bases, with 10 bases between them. CDR3 coding DNA: TGTGCCTGGAGTTTAAGCTCTGCTAATGAAAAACTGTTTTTT. Amino acid sequence: CAWSLSSANEKLFF. Variable domain in full (rest from reference TRBV30 and TRBJ1-4): SQTIHQWPATLVQPVGSPLSLECTVEGTSNPNLYWYRQAAGRGLQLLFYSVGIGQISSEVPQNLSASRPQDRQFILSSKKLLLSDSGFYLCAWSLSSANEKLFFGSGTQLSVL.

The chain links TRBV11-2 to TRBJ1-1; D is unresolved. V was cut by 1 base and J by 1 base, with 10 bases left in between. The CDR3 spans 15 residues. Looked up from germline, CDR1 is SGHAT and CDR2 is FQNNGV. The CDR3 DNA reads TGTGCCAGCAGCTTAGGCCTTGCCTCGAACACTGAAGCTTTCTTT. Its translation is CASSLGLASNTEAFF.

This rearrangement joins TRBV7-2 to TRBJ2-1; 8 bases are a match to TRBD2. The CDR3 consists of 15 residues. The V and J ends lost 5 bases and 6 bases, in that order; junction bases with no gene match: 9. Germline CDR1 SGHTA, CDR2 FQGNSA. The CDR3 nucleotides read TGTGCCAGCAGCGGAGGTGCGGGGGGAGCCAATGAGCAGTTCTTC. This translates into CASSGGAGGANEQFF.

V usage is TRBV7-9 and J usage is TRBJ2-2; D ambiguous. The CDR3 spans 14 residues. With 3 bases removed from V and 1 base from J, the gap between germline ends came to 6 bases. CDR1 and CDR2 (germline): SEHNR, FQNEAQ (reference sequence). CDR3 region: CASSLAGNTGELFF. Written as DNA, the CDR3 is TGTGCCAGCAGCTTGGCAGGGAACACCGGGGAGCTGTTTTTT.

The genes are TRBV19 and TRBJ1-4; D is ambiguous. Per the germline V gene, CDR1 is LNHDA and CDR2 is SQIVND (reference sequence). The V and J ends lost 3 bases and 6 bases respectively, with 11 bases between them. CDR3 length: 14 amino acids. The CDR3 coding sequence is TGTGCCAGTAGTATCGCTGGGAGGTATGAAAAACTGTTTTTT. Amino acid sequence: CASSIAGRYEKLFF.

The J gene is TRBJ2-3, the V gene TRBV6-5, with 8 bases identical to TRBD2. The trim removed 7 bases at V and 6 bases at J, leaving 12 bases unmatched. This CDR3 has 15 amino acids. Germline CDR1 reads MNHEY; CDR2 reads SVGAGI. The CDR3 loop reads CASTSTGGFGDTQYF. CDR3 nucleotide sequence: TGTGCCAGCACCTCCACGGGGGGGTTCGGGGATACGCAGTATTTT.

This sequence joins TRBV14 and TRBJ1-2; no definite D call. Germline V gene lookup returns CDR1 SGHDN and CDR2 FVKESK. Trimming left V 0 bases short and J 5 bases short, with 16 bases between. The CDR3 length is 16 residues. CDR3 coding DNA: TGTGCCAGCAGCCAAGATCGGAACCGGCTCCTTTATGGCTACACCTTC. This sequence encodes CASSQDRNRLLYGYTF. Drawing the rest from reference TRBV14 and TRBJ1-2, the complete variable domain is EAGVTQFPSHSVIEKGQTVTLRCDPISGHDNLYWYRRVMGKEIKFLLHFVKESKQDESGMPNNRFLAERTGGTYSTLKVQPAELEDSGVYFCASSQDRNRLLYGYTFGSGTRLTVV.

The rearrangement joins TRBV11-2 to TRBJ1-2; weak D call: TRBD1 (5 bases). This CDR3 is 14 amino acids long. Germline CDR1 and CDR2: SGHAT and FQNNGV. Trimming cost V 5 bases and J 4 bases, with 14 bases left between them. CDR3 in amino acids: CASSGSKGLYGYTF. Here the CDR3 DNA reads TGTGCCAGCAGCGGGTCCAAGGGGCTCTATGGCTACACCTTC.

The genes are TRBV27 and TRBJ1-2; the D gene is possibly TRBD1 (6 bases). Germline V CDR1 and CDR2: MNHEY, SMNVEV (reference sequence). CDR3 length: 14 amino acids. The germline V and J ends were trimmed by 5 bases and 4 bases, with 14 bases remaining between them. The CDR3 nucleotides read TGTGCCAGCAGTCCCTACCAGGGGAGCTATGGCTACACCTTC. Protein product: CASSPYQGSYGYTF.

The CDR3: CASRPTYSGNTIYF. In nucleotides, the CDR3 is TGCGCCAGCAGGCCTACCTACTCTGGAAACACCATATATTTT. This sequence joins TRBV5-1 and TRBJ1-3; no clear D. V lost 5 bases to trimming and J lost 0 bases, with 9 bases between them. CDR1 and CDR2 from the germline V gene are SGHRS and YFSETQ. The CDR3 spans 14 residues. The full variable domain, completed using reference TRBV5-1 and TRBJ1-3, is KAGVTQTPRYLIKTRGQQVTLSCSPISGHRSVSWYQQTPGQGLQFLFEYFSETQRNKGNFPGRFSGRQFSNSRSEMNVSTLELGDSALYLCASRPTYSGNTIYFGEGSWLTVV.

The chain joins TRBV7-2 to TRBJ1-2; D is possibly TRBD1 (5 bases). The V gene's germline CDR1 is SGHTA and CDR2 FQGNSA. Deletions cut 3 bases from V and 1 base from J, with 9 bases between. This CDR3 is built from 14 residues. CDR3 sequence: CASSLGTVNYGYTF. The CDR3 DNA follows: TGTGCCAGCAGCTTGGGGACTGTTAACTATGGCTACACCTTC.

The chain couples TRBV29-1 to TRBJ2-3, with 11 bases identical to TRBD2. Germline V lookup: CDR1 SQVTM, CDR2 ANQGSEA. This CDR3 spans 15 amino acids. J gave up 0 bases and V 4 bases, and 3 bases lay outside the gene matches. The CDR3: CSVARTSGSTDTQYF. CDR3 coding DNA: TGCAGCGTTGCCCGGACTAGCGGGAGCACAGATACGCAGTATTTT.

V and J are TRBV5-1 and TRBJ2-1; the D gene is possibly TRBD2 (6 bases). The CDR3 contains 15 residues. CDR1 is SGHRS, CDR2 YFSETQ, per germline. Trimming removed 1 base at V and 6 bases at J, with 14 bases between. DNA of the CDR3: TGCGCCAGCAGCTTGTGGGGGACTCGGGGCAATGAGCAGTTCTTC. Encoded protein: CASSLWGTRGNEQFF. The complete variable domain, with remaining parts taken from reference TRBV5-1 and TRBJ2-1, reads KAGVTQTPRYLIKTRGQQVTLSCSPISGHRSVSWYQQTPGQGLQFLFEYFSETQRNKGNFPGRFSGRQFSNSRSEMNVSTLELGDSALYLCASSLWGTRGNEQFFGPGTRLTVL.

This chain joins TRBV7-9 and TRBJ1-5, with 7 bases that match TRBD1. Germline lookup yields CDR1 SEHNR and CDR2 FQNEAQ (reference sequence). This CDR3 comprises 18 residues. The ends lost 6 bases at V and 2 bases at J; junction bases unmatched: 16. CDR3 nucleotide sequence: TGTGCCAGCAGTAAAATACCGACAGGGAGCCACGGCAATCAGCCCCAGCATTTT. Encoded protein: CASSKIPTGSHGNQPQHF.

Only a few counts were recorded for this clone. The chain couples TRBV9 to TRBJ1-5, with 9 positions matching TRBD1. V dropped 4 bases and J dropped 7; count of bases not matched to a gene: 9. The CDR3 sequence is 15 residues long. Looked up from germline, CDR1 is SGDLS and CDR2 is YYNGEE. The CDR3 nucleotides are TGTGCCAGCAGCTTAGGGACAGGGTCGAGCCAGCCCCAGCATTTT. It codes for CASSLGTGSSQPQHF.

V gene TRBV19 combines with J gene TRBJ1-6; weak D call: TRBD1 (6 bases). V gave up 5 bases and J gave up 4 bases, with 24 bases separating them. Germline V gene data show CDR1 as LNHDA and CDR2 as SQIVND (reference sequence). The length of the CDR3 is 19 residues. In nucleotides, the CDR3 is TGTGCCAGTAGTCCACGAGAGGGACACAGCGCCGGGTATAATTCACCCCTCCACTTT. Its translation: CASSPREGHSAGYNSPLHF.

The gene calls are TRBV6-2 or TRBV6-3 and TRBJ1-5, with D maybe TRBD1 (5 bases). Trimming cost V 5 bases and J 2 bases, with 13 bases left between them. CDR3 length equals 15 residues. Germline CDR1 reads MNHEY; CDR2 reads SVGEGT. The CDR3 DNA sequence: TGTGCCAGCAGTGGGGGGGGTATGGGCAATCAGCCCCAGCATTTT. Amino acid sequence: CASSGGGMGNQPQHF.

The chain employs TRBV15 and TRBJ1-2, with D tentatively TRBD1 (6 bases). The CDR3 consists of 18 residues. Germline CDR1 is LNHNV and CDR2 is YYDKDF (reference sequence). V was trimmed by 1 base and J by 7 bases, leaving 25 bases between them. CDR3 residues: CATSRAHRAEGGIRGYTF. DNA of the CDR3: TGTGCCACCAGCAGAGCCCACAGGGCAGAGGGGGGAATACGTGGCTACACCTTC.